A single sample gave rise to the 27 T cell receptor beta chains below, sequenced in a study of spatial heterogeneity in lung cancer. Each CDR3 protein is one row after TCRdb ran MiXCR on the 5' RACE reads. The data show about 420 distinct CDR3 sequences, 15% seen once. Time point indicated: sample taken at primary tumor resection. The sequenced sample was normal lung tissue next to the tumor, obtained at surgery. The receptors shown here come from a male donor with early-stage non-small cell lung cancer.

This clonotype has just a few counts. This beta chain came through as a stray read in a library set up for alpha chains, and its size says little. The chain is built from TRBV29-1 and TRBJ2-1, with TRBD2 identical over 10 bases. CDR3 length equals 16 residues. V shed 2 bases and J 4 bases; nucleotides not matched to a gene: 8. CDR1 is SQVTM, CDR2 ANQGSEA, per germline. DNA for the CDR3: TGCAGCGTTGAACCTAGCGGGAGACGAACTTACAATGAGCAGTTCTTC. Its translation: CSVEPSGRRTYNEQFF.

This clonotype occurred a few times. Within a library made for alpha chains, this beta chain is off target, and its count is uninformative. The chain links TRBV5-6 to TRBJ2-5; D tentatively fits TRBD1 or TRBD2 (6 bases each). Germline-derived CDR1 and CDR2 are SGHDT and YYEEEE. Trimming left V 2 bases short and J 4 bases short, with 12 bases between. There are 14 residues in the CDR3. The chain's CDR3 is CASSFKQGGETQYF. The CDR3 DNA follows: TGTGCCAGCAGCTTTAAACAGGGAGGAGAGACCCAGTACTTC.

With regard to this clonotype: Being off target in a library aimed at alpha chains, this beta chain has a size of little meaning. The chain has TRBV7-8 and TRBJ2-1, with D tentatively TRBD1 (5 bases). The germline CDR1 and CDR2 sequences are SGHVS and FQNEAQ. There are 16 residues in the CDR3. V lost 7 bases to trimming and J lost 0 bases, with 16 bases between them. CDR3 residues: CASKLQAGSSYNEQFF. CDR3 sequence (DNA): TGTGCCAGCAAATTACAGGCAGGAAGCTCCTACAATGAGCAGTTCTTC.

In its sample, this clonotype ranks as large. This beta chain lies outside the target of a library built for alpha chains; its clone size means little. V is TRBV7-6 and J is TRBJ2-7; 10 bases align to TRBD2. Germline V CDR1 and CDR2: SGHVS, FNYEAQ. This CDR3 is 13 amino acids long. V was pared by 4 bases and J by 7 bases, with 4 bases of the junction left unmatched. CDR3 DNA sequence: TGTGCCAGCAGCTCCCAAGCGGGAGGGGAGCAGTACTTC. It specifies CASSSQAGGEQYF.

This clonotype has only a few counts. One end of the junction fails to match germline, which may point to a read error. This beta chain was picked up by a library intended for alpha chains and is off target, so its count carries little meaning. This rearrangement joins TRBV28 to TRBJ2-4; a possible D gene is TRBD2 (5 bases). The germline V gene has CDR1 MDHEN and CDR2 SYDVKM. The CDR3 is made up of 13 amino acids. The CDR3 sequence is CASSLKLGTGVRF. DNA for the CDR3: TGTGCCAGCAGTTTGAAACTTGGAACCGGGGTTCGCTTC.

As for this clonotype: With the library built for alpha chains, this beta chain is off target and its frequency is not meaningful. V gene TRBV11-1 combines with J gene TRBJ2-7, with 7 bases matching TRBD2. Germline-derived CDR1 and CDR2 are SGHAT and FQDESV (reference sequence). The V gene end was trimmed by 3 bases and the J gene end by 7 bases; junction bases not matched to a gene: 6. The CDR3 is 13 amino acids. The DNA of the CDR3 is TGTGCCAGCAGCTTCGGCGGGAGTTGGGAGCAGTACTTC. Its protein product is CASSFGGSWEQYF.

This clonotype is large (0.1 to 1%) by share. Since the library was made to target alpha chains, this beta chain is a stray read and its abundance is not meaningful. The V gene is TRBV12-3 or TRBV12-4, the J gene TRBJ2-7; the match to TRBD2 covers 7 bases. The CDR3 totals 17 residues. V was pared by 3 bases and J by 6 bases, with 17 bases of the junction left unmatched. The CDR3, as DNA: TGTGCCAGCAGTTTCGCCCTCGGGGCGCGGGAGTCCCCCGAGCAGTACTTC. This gives the protein CASSFALGARESPEQYF.

Details on this clonotype: The junction does not match germline at one end; this may be a read error. Because the library targeted alpha chains, this beta chain is an off-target read whose size means little. This sequence joins TRBV6-5 and TRBJ2-5, with unresolved D. The CDR3 contains 11 residues. Per germline, CDR1 MNHEY and CDR2 SVGAGI. The CDR3 loop reads CVSSYIQTQYF. CDR3 DNA sequence: TGTGTCAGCAGTTACATACAGACCCAGTACTTC.

This clonotype rates as large. Because this beta chain is a stray read in a library intended to capture alpha chains, its abundance should not be given much weight. The rearrangement uses TRBV9 and TRBJ2-7, with D perhaps TRBD1 (6 bases). The CDR3 runs to 14 residues. In germline, CDR1 is SGDLS, CDR2 YYNGEE. V lost 3 bases and J lost 3, with 13 bases in between. The CDR3 DNA reads TGTGCCAGCAGCGAGGGGGACGGTCTCTACGAGCAGTACTTC. This translates into CASSEGDGLYEQYF. The variable domain in full, completed from reference TRBV9 and TRBJ2-7, reads DSGVTQTPKHLITATGQRVTLRCSPRSGDLSVYWYQQSLDQGLQFLIQYYNGEERAKGNILERFSAQQFPDLHSELNLSSLELGDSALYFCASSEGDGLYEQYFGPGTRLTVT.

About this clonotype: This beta chain turned up in a library designed for alpha chains; as an off-target read, its abundance says little. The V call is TRBV13, the J call TRBJ2-5; D possibly corresponds to TRBD1 (5 bases). Trimming took 5 bases from V and 1 from J, leaving 11 bases between them. This CDR3 is built from 14 residues. CDR1 and CDR2 from the germline V gene are PRHDT and FYEKMQ (reference sequence). CDR3 in DNA: TGTGCCAGCAGCCGGCAGGGTGGCCAAGAGACCCAGTACTTC. Encoded protein: CASSRQGGQETQYF. Supplemented by reference TRBV13 and TRBJ2-5, the full variable domain reads AAGVIQSPRHLIKEKRETATLKCYPIPRHDTVYWYQQGPGQDPQFLISFYEKMQSDKGSIPDRFSAQQFSDYHSELNMSSLELGDSALYFCASSRQGGQETQYFGPGTRLLVL.

In the case of this clonotype: An end of the junction does not agree with germline; a read error may underlie this. This beta chain lies outside the target of a library built for alpha chains; its clone size means little. The genes are TRBV27 and TRBJ2-3, with D perhaps TRBD1 (6 bases). Germline CDR1 reads MNHEY; CDR2 reads SMNVEV (reference sequence). The CDR3 sequence is 15 residues long. The DNA of the CDR3 is TGTACCAGCAGTTTGGGAAATTCCATCAGGGGAACGCAGTATTTT. Protein product: CTSSLGNSIRGTQYF.

This clonotype is labeled as large. This beta chain represents an off-target read in a library built for alpha chains; its size is of limited meaning. This sequence joins TRBV20-1 and TRBJ2-7, with 7 bases fitting TRBD1. The CDR3 spans 13 residues. Germline CDR1 reads DFQATT; CDR2 reads SNEGSKA (reference sequence). V trimming: 4 bases; J trimming: 3 bases; junction bases outside the gene matches: 6. This CDR3 is CSAKAGTDYEQYF. CDR3 sequence (DNA): TGCAGTGCTAAAGCCGGGACAGACTACGAGCAGTACTTC.

Note on this clonotype: This beta chain was picked up by a library intended for alpha chains and is off target, so its count carries little meaning. J is TRBJ2-5 and V is TRBV2; maybe TRBD2 (6 bases). Trimming cost V 5 bases and J 2 bases, with 9 bases left between them. CDR3 length equals 13 residues. Germline values: CDR1 SNHLY, CDR2 FYNNEI. The CDR3 loop reads CASSPGRQETQYF. In nucleotides, the CDR3 is TGTGCCAGCAGTCCCGGGAGACAAGAGACCCAGTACTTC.

As regards this clonotype: This beta chain is a stray read from a library made for alpha chains; its abundance is not meaningful. The rearrangement uses TRBV28 and TRBJ2-5; 8 positions agree with TRBD2. The CDR3 is 13 residues long. V was clipped by 6 bases and J by 7 bases; unmatched bases: 7. Germline CDR1 is MDHEN and CDR2 is SYDVKM. CDR3 amino acids: CASSMYGRATQYF. In nucleotides, the CDR3 is TGTGCCAGCAGCATGTACGGGAGGGCGACCCAGTACTTC.

This clonotype occurred a few times. This beta chain is an unintended read in a library built for alpha chains; its size means little. The J gene is TRBJ2-1, the V gene TRBV27; D not certain. This CDR3 is 13 amino acids long. V was pared by 3 bases and J by 10 bases, with 13 bases between. Germline V CDR1 and CDR2: MNHEY, SMNVEV (reference sequence). The CDR3 here is CASSFSRSREQFF. CDR3 sequence (DNA): TGTGCCAGCAGTTTCTCTAGATCCCGAGAGCAGTTCTTC.

As regards this clonotype: In a library made to pick up alpha chains, this beta chain is a stray read with a size that means little. CDR3: CASSSPENEQFF. The DNA for the CDR3 is TGTGCCAGCAGCTCCCCCGAGAATGAGCAGTTCTTC. The chain recombines TRBV7-8 with TRBJ2-1; D gene ambiguous. This CDR3 is built from 12 residues. Germline V gene sequence: CDR1 SGHVS, CDR2 FQNEAQ. V lost 4 bases and J lost 7, with 8 bases in between.

By sample fraction, this clonotype is large. This beta chain appears as a stray read in a library generated for alpha chains; its size is not informative. This chain connects TRBV28 to TRBJ2-1; no clear D gene. Trimming left V 0 bases short and J 9 bases short, with 3 bases between. The CDR3 covers 11 residues. Germline values: CDR1 MDHEN, CDR2 SYDVKM. The CDR3 sequence is CASSLWIEQFF. CDR3 DNA: TGTGCCAGCAGTTTATGGATTGAGCAGTTCTTC.

Details on this clonotype: A read error may account for a junction end that differs from germline. A library made for alpha chains picked up this beta chain off target, so its size means little. The genes are TRBV7-6 and TRBJ2-1; the D gene is possibly TRBD1 (6 bases). CDR1 is SGHVS and CDR2 is FNYEAQ in the germline V gene. The CDR3 has 13 residues. DNA for the CDR3: TGTGCCAGCAGCTTGAGGCAGGGGAATGAGCAGATCTTC. Translation gives CASSLRQGNEQIF.

Notes on this clonotype: This beta chain appears as a stray read in a library generated for alpha chains; its size is not informative. The gene calls are TRBV11-2 and TRBJ2-7, with TRBD1 identical over 7 bases. The V segment lost 0 bases and the J segment 3 bases; nucleotides outside the gene matches: 8. Germline values: CDR1 SGHAT, CDR2 FQNNGV. This CDR3 region has 16 residues. CDR3 DNA: TGTGCCAGCAGCTTAGAAGGGACAGATTCTTTCTACGAGCAGTACTTC. This sequence encodes CASSLEGTDSFYEQYF. Full variable domain (rest looked up from reference TRBV11-2 and TRBJ2-7): EAGVAQSPRYKIIEKRQSVAFWCNPISGHATLYWYQQILGQGPKLLIQFQNNGVVDDSQLPKDRFSAERLKGVDSTLKIQPAKLEDSAVYLCASSLEGTDSFYEQYFGPGTRLTVT.

This clonotype was counted between two and nine times. The size of this beta chain means little, since it is a stray read in a library made for alpha chains. CDR3 sequence reads: CSARAQSGTSGSLSDTQYF. CDR3 DNA: TGCAGTGCTAGGGCCCAATCCGGGACTAGCGGGAGCCTCTCAGATACGCAGTATTTT. The genes are TRBV20-1 and TRBJ2-3; 14 bases map to TRBD2. The V gene end was trimmed by 3 bases and the J gene end by 4 bases; junction bases not matched to a gene: 15. The CDR3 runs 19 residues. The germline V gene encodes CDR1 DFQATT and CDR2 SNEGSKA (reference sequence).

This clonotype was counted only a few times. This beta chain lies outside the target of a library built for alpha chains; its clone size means little. The gene calls are TRBV27 and TRBJ2-7; TRBD2 agrees at 8 bases. Losses at the gene ends were 8 bases for V and 7 bases for J; bases not matched to a gene: 16. The CDR3 is 15 amino acids. Germline CDR1 and CDR2: MNHEY and SMNVEV (reference sequence). The CDR3 reads CASANLGSGTWEQYF. The DNA of the CDR3 is TGTGCCAGCGCCAATCTGGGTAGCGGGACCTGGGAGCAGTACTTC.

The sample holds a few counts of this clonotype. The library was prepared for alpha chains; this beta chain is a stray read, so its frequency means little. The gene calls are TRBV27 and TRBJ2-6; D is undetermined. Per germline, CDR1 MNHEY and CDR2 SMNVEV (reference sequence). Trimming removed 6 bases at V and 1 base at J, with 10 bases between. The CDR3 covers 15 residues. CDR3 in DNA: TGTGCCAGCAGCCCTGACCCTTCTGGGGCCAACGTCCTGACTTTC. Translated, it gives CASSPDPSGANVLTF.

By proportion, this clonotype is large (0.1 to 1%). With the library built for alpha chains, this beta chain is off target and its frequency is not meaningful. The chain is built from TRBV6-5 and TRBJ2-5; 11 nucleotides match TRBD2. The CDR3 loop spans 14 amino acids. Germline CDR1 and CDR2: MNHEY and SVGAGI. The trim removed 5 bases at V and 4 bases at J, leaving 3 bases unmatched. CDR3 in amino acids: CASSRLAGRETQYF. The CDR3 region has the DNA TGTGCCAGCAGTCGACTAGCGGGAAGAGAGACCCAGTACTTC.

The sample holds a few counts of this clonotype. In a library made to pick up alpha chains, this beta chain is a stray read with a size that means little. V is TRBV14 and J is TRBJ2-3; TRBD2 might be the D (6 bases). The length of the CDR3 is 17 residues. The V and J ends lost 3 bases and 0 bases respectively, with 16 bases between them. Germline-derived CDR1 and CDR2 are SGHDN and FVKESK. The CDR3 nucleotides are TGTGCCAGCAGCCACCGGGACTTTATCACTAGCACAGATACGCAGTATTTT. As protein: CASSHRDFITSTDTQYF.

About this clonotype itself: Because the library targeted alpha chains, this beta chain is an off-target read whose size means little. The rearrangement uses TRBV28 and TRBJ2-7; D ambiguous. Germline values: CDR1 MDHEN, CDR2 SYDVKM. V lost 6 bases and J 2 bases, leaving 11 bases between the germline ends. CDR3 length: 13 amino acids. The CDR3 DNA reads TGTGCCAGCAGCCGCGGATCGCCCTACGAGCAGTACTTC. Protein product: CASSRGSPYEQYF.

This clonotype is deemed large. The library was prepared for alpha chains; this beta chain is a stray read, so its frequency means little. CDR3 in DNA: TGCAGCGTTGTGGTCGGGACTAGCGGTGGGGAGCTGTTTTTT. Its translation: CSVVVGTSGGELFF. This chain uses TRBV29-1 with TRBJ2-2, with TRBD2 matching 11 bases. CDR1 is SQVTM, CDR2 ANQGSEA, per germline. This CDR3 region has 14 residues. J gave up 8 bases and V 4 bases, and 6 bases lay outside the gene matches.

This clonotype came up a few times. Within a library made for alpha chains, this beta chain is off target, and its count is uninformative. This rearrangement joins TRBV30 to TRBJ2-7; TRBD1 agrees at 10 bases. Germline lookup yields CDR1 GTSNPN and CDR2 SVGIG (reference sequence). The ends lost 6 bases at V and 5 bases at J; junction bases unmatched: 10. The CDR3 is made up of 14 amino acids. CDR3 residues: CACLRDRGINEQYF. The CDR3 DNA reads as TGTGCCTGCCTCCGGGACAGGGGTATCAACGAGCAGTACTTC.